These T cell receptor beta chains were read from a single sample in a study of technical replicates of blood from a few donors. The table came from immunoSEQ multiplex PCR; TCRdb's copy has only in-frame clones and leaves some out. The repertoire holds 55,000 to 75,000 clones, with about 95% as singletons. Specimen: PBMCs. Every receptor here comes from a human donor in good health. Some clones in this sample may be carry-over from other donors' samples. Both conserved end residues are part of each CDR3. Each record gives: V gene, J gene, D gene, clone size, CDR3 protein, CDR3 DNA. A D gene is named only where the DNA matches it firmly. For some rows the clone size is stated as once, few or many, or as a class when expanded; others skip it.

v_call: TRBV10-2
j_call: TRBJ1-2
d_call: .
clone_size: .
cdr3_aa: CATGSGGYTF
cdr3_nt: TGCGCCACGGGGTCTGGTGGCTACACCTTC

v_call: TRBV29-1
j_call: TRBJ1-3
d_call: .
clone_size: .
cdr3_aa: CSGNQGNTIYF
cdr3_nt: TGCAGCGGCAACCAGGGAAACACCATATATTTT

v_call: TRBV4-3
j_call: TRBJ2-1
d_call: TRBD2
clone_size: .
cdr3_aa: CASSRAREGYEQFF
cdr3_nt: TGCGCCAGCAGCCGTGCGAGGGAGGGTTATGAGCAGTTCTTC

v_call: TRBV6-4
j_call: TRBJ2-2
d_call: TRBD1
clone_size: .
cdr3_aa: CASRTGLNTGELFF
cdr3_nt: TGTGCCAGCAGGACAGGGTTGAACACCGGGGAGCTGTTTTTT

v_call: TRBV7-3
j_call: TRBJ2-1
d_call: TRBD2
clone_size: few
cdr3_aa: CASSPTSGGAPEQFF
cdr3_nt: TGTGCCAGCAGCCCTACTAGCGGGGGGGCCCCTGAGCAGTTCTTC

v_call: TRBV5-1
j_call: TRBJ1-6
d_call: .
clone_size: once
cdr3_aa: CASSPGQPNSPLHF
cdr3_nt: TGCGCCAGCAGCCCAGGACAGCCAAATTCACCCCTCCACTTT

v_call: TRBV27
j_call: TRBJ1-1
d_call: .
clone_size: .
cdr3_aa: CASSKTGTLNTEAFF
cdr3_nt: TGTGCCAGCAGTAAAACCGGGACTCTAAACACTGAAGCTTTCTTT

v_call: TRBV7-6
j_call: TRBJ1-2
d_call: .
clone_size: .
cdr3_aa: CASSSYSDYGYTF
cdr3_nt: TGTGCCAGCAGCTCATACAGTGACTATGGCTACACCTTC

v_call: TRBV4-2
j_call: TRBJ2-1
d_call: TRBD2
clone_size: .
cdr3_aa: CASSQEGWRLAGGSSYNEQFF
cdr3_nt: TGTGCCAGCAGCCAAGAAGGATGGAGGCTAGCGGGGGGGAGCTCCTACAATGAGCAGTTCTTC

v_call: TRBV2
j_call: TRBJ2-3
d_call: .
clone_size: .
cdr3_aa: CASTGGRASTDTQYF
cdr3_nt: TGTGCCAGCACCGGCGGCAGGGCTAGCACAGATACGCAGTATTTT

v_call: TRBV29-1
j_call: TRBJ1-5
d_call: .
clone_size: .
cdr3_aa: CSVESGGVGQPQHF
cdr3_nt: TGCAGCGTTGAATCCGGGGGGGTTGGCCAGCCCCAGCATTTT

v_call: TRBV15
j_call: TRBJ2-1
d_call: TRBD1
clone_size: .
cdr3_aa: CATSSHQGAARFYNEQFF
cdr3_nt: TGTGCCACCAGCAGTCATCAGGGGGCCGCCCGTTTCTACAATGAGCAGTTCTTC

v_call: TRBV4-1
j_call: TRBJ2-3
d_call: .
clone_size: .
cdr3_aa: CASSQGGLGPDTQYF
cdr3_nt: TGCGCCAGCAGCCAAGGCGGGCTGGGCCCAGATACGCAGTATTTT

v_call: TRBV5-1
j_call: TRBJ2-7
d_call: .
clone_size: .
cdr3_aa: CASSPGGGTPYEQYF
cdr3_nt: TGCGCCAGCAGCCCTGGGGGGGGCACGCCCTACGAGCAGTACTTC

v_call: TRBV7-9
j_call: TRBJ1-1
d_call: .
clone_size: .
cdr3_aa: CASSLEGPGEAFF
cdr3_nt: TGTGCCAGCAGCTTAGAGGGGCCCGGTGAAGCTTTCTTT

v_call: TRBV4-2
j_call: TRBJ1-1
d_call: .
clone_size: .
cdr3_aa: CASSPEGTEAFF
cdr3_nt: TGTGCCAGCAGCCCGGAGGGCACTGAAGCTTTCTTT

v_call: TRBV27
j_call: TRBJ2-2
d_call: TRBD1
clone_size: .
cdr3_aa: CASSPRTGGYTGELFF
cdr3_nt: TGTGCCAGCAGTCCACGGACAGGCGGCTACACCGGGGAGCTGTTTTTT

v_call: TRBV5-6
j_call: TRBJ1-5
d_call: .
clone_size: .
cdr3_aa: CASSLDRAGAQHF
cdr3_nt: TGTGCCAGCAGCTTGGACAGAGCAGGGGCCCAGCATTTT

v_call: TRBV5-6
j_call: TRBJ2-7
d_call: TRBD2
clone_size: .
cdr3_aa: CASSHTAGDEQYF
cdr3_nt: TGTGCCAGCAGCCACACTGCGGGGGACGAGCAGTACTTC

v_call: TRBV6-1
j_call: TRBJ2-2
d_call: .
clone_size: .
cdr3_aa: CASCSGTLNTGELFF
cdr3_nt: TGTGCCAGCTGCTCCGGGACTTTGAACACCGGGGAGCTGTTTTTT

v_call: TRBV5-4
j_call: TRBJ1-2
d_call: .
clone_size: .
cdr3_aa: CASSSGMARTSTYGYTF
cdr3_nt: TGTGCCAGCAGTAGTGGAATGGCACGGACATCGACCTATGGCTACACCTTC

v_call: TRBV15
j_call: TRBJ2-3
d_call: .
clone_size: .
cdr3_aa: CATSRDSADTQYF
cdr3_nt: TGTGCCACCAGCAGAGATTCGGCAGATACGCAGTATTTT

v_call: TRBV14
j_call: TRBJ2-1
d_call: .
clone_size: .
cdr3_aa: CASSQEGDTTYNEQFF
cdr3_nt: TGTGCCAGCAGCCAAGAAGGGGACACAACATACAATGAGCAGTTCTTC

v_call: TRBV4-1
j_call: TRBJ2-5
d_call: TRBD2
clone_size: once
cdr3_aa: CASSQDPRGVQETQYF
cdr3_nt: TGCGCCAGCAGCCAAGATCCGCGGGGGGTCCAGGAGACCCAGTACTTC

v_call: TRBV21-1
j_call: TRBJ2-7
d_call: .
clone_size: once
cdr3_aa: CASSNSSGSGLDEQYF
cdr3_nt: TGTGCCAGCAGCAACTCTAGCGGGAGTGGATTGGACGAGCAGTACTTC

v_call: TRBV19
j_call: TRBJ1-1
d_call: .
clone_size: .
cdr3_aa: CASSIYGSTEAFF
cdr3_nt: TGTGCCAGTAGTATATATGGCTCCACTGAAGCTTTCTTT

v_call: TRBV11-2
j_call: TRBJ1-1
d_call: .
clone_size: .
cdr3_aa: CASGGDTRRAEAFF
cdr3_nt: TGTGCCAGCGGGGGGGACACTCGTCGGGCTGAAGCTTTCTTT

v_call: TRBV19
j_call: TRBJ1-2
d_call: .
clone_size: .
cdr3_aa: CASSGDNGYTF
cdr3_nt: TGTGCCAGTAGTGGGGACAACGGCTACACCTTC

v_call: TRBV5-1
j_call: TRBJ1-1
d_call: .
clone_size: .
cdr3_aa: CASSLRENTEAFF
cdr3_nt: TGCGCCAGCAGCTTGCGGGAGAACACTGAAGCTTTCTTT

v_call: TRBV27
j_call: TRBJ1-2
d_call: TRBD1
clone_size: .
cdr3_aa: CASSFLGTGRSYGYTF
cdr3_nt: TGTGCCAGCAGTTTTCTCGGGACAGGGAGGAGCTATGGCTACACCTTC

v_call: TRBV7-6
j_call: TRBJ1-1
d_call: TRBD1
clone_size: .
cdr3_aa: CASSYRAPSTGQRNTEAFF
cdr3_nt: TGTGCCAGCAGCTACAGAGCTCCCTCAACGGGACAGAGGAACACTGAAGCTTTCTTT

v_call: TRBV6-5
j_call: TRBJ2-7
d_call: TRBD1
clone_size: .
cdr3_aa: CASSSSGTGKYEQYF
cdr3_nt: TGTGCCAGCAGCTCTTCCGGGACAGGGAAATACGAGCAGTACTTC

v_call: TRBV5-4
j_call: TRBJ2-2
d_call: TRBD2
clone_size: .
cdr3_aa: CASSGTSGGANGELFF
cdr3_nt: TGTGCCAGCAGCGGCACTAGCGGGGGGGCGAACGGGGAGCTGTTTTTT

v_call: TRBV14
j_call: TRBJ2-6
d_call: .
clone_size: .
cdr3_aa: CASSGVSGANVLTF
cdr3_nt: TGTGCCAGCAGCGGAGTCTCTGGGGCCAACGTCCTGACTTTC

v_call: TRBV12-5
j_call: TRBJ2-1
d_call: TRBD2
clone_size: .
cdr3_aa: CASGPGTSGRLSEQFF
cdr3_nt: TGTGCTAGTGGTCCAGGGACTAGCGGGAGATTGAGTGAGCAGTTCTTC

v_call: TRBV30
j_call: TRBJ2-1
d_call: TRBD2
clone_size: .
cdr3_aa: CAWRTSGISYNEQFF
cdr3_nt: TGTGCCTGGAGGACTAGCGGGATTTCCTACAATGAGCAGTTCTTC

v_call: TRBV4-3
j_call: TRBJ2-1
d_call: .
clone_size: .
cdr3_aa: CASSPYSSSYNEQFF
cdr3_nt: TGCGCCAGCAGCCCATACTCGAGCTCCTACAATGAGCAGTTCTTC

v_call: TRBV6-5
j_call: TRBJ2-1
d_call: TRBD1
clone_size: .
cdr3_aa: CASRPGTGGKGEQFF
cdr3_nt: TGTGCCAGCAGACCTGGGACAGGGGGCAAGGGTGAGCAGTTCTTC

v_call: TRBV7-2
j_call: TRBJ1-2
d_call: .
clone_size: .
cdr3_aa: CASSFEGEGYTF
cdr3_nt: TGTGCCAGCAGCTTTGAGGGGGAGGGCTACACCTTC

v_call: TRBV5-1
j_call: TRBJ2-1
d_call: .
clone_size: .
cdr3_aa: CASSLAVGLSSYNEQFF
cdr3_nt: TGCGCCAGCAGCTTGGCCGTCGGTCTAAGCTCCTACAATGAGCAGTTCTTC

v_call: TRBV11-2
j_call: TRBJ2-1
d_call: TRBD2
clone_size: .
cdr3_aa: CASSSTSGRPLGTSEQFF
cdr3_nt: TGTGCCAGCAGCTCGACTAGCGGGAGGCCCCTCGGTACTAGTGAGCAGTTCTTC

v_call: TRBV6-6
j_call: TRBJ2-3
d_call: .
clone_size: .
cdr3_aa: CASSHTPRDTQYF
cdr3_nt: TGTGCCAGCAGTCACACCCCGAGGGATACGCAGTATTTT

v_call: TRBV5-1
j_call: TRBJ2-7
d_call: TRBD2
clone_size: .
cdr3_aa: CASSLGLAGVLEQYF
cdr3_nt: TGCGCCAGCAGCTTGGGACTAGCGGGGGTACTCGAGCAGTACTTC

v_call: TRBV2
j_call: TRBJ2-5
d_call: .
clone_size: .
cdr3_aa: CASSDFPSPIAPETQYF
cdr3_nt: TGTGCCAGCAGTGATTTTCCTAGTCCGATCGCCCCAGAGACCCAGTACTTC

v_call: TRBV5-1
j_call: TRBJ2-1
d_call: TRBD2
clone_size: .
cdr3_aa: CASSFMAGVADEQFF
cdr3_nt: TGCGCCAGCAGCTTCATGGCGGGAGTCGCCGATGAGCAGTTCTTC

v_call: TRBV7-6
j_call: TRBJ2-3
d_call: .
clone_size: .
cdr3_aa: CASSLVLPSNTDTQYF
cdr3_nt: TGTGCCAGCAGCTTAGTTCTTCCTAGTAACACAGATACGCAGTATTTT

v_call: TRBV15
j_call: TRBJ2-6
d_call: .
clone_size: .
cdr3_aa: CATSSARDSGANVLTF
cdr3_nt: TGTGCCACCAGCAGCGCTCGGGACTCTGGGGCCAACGTCCTGACTTTC

v_call: TRBV12-5
j_call: TRBJ2-1
d_call: TRBD2
clone_size: .
cdr3_aa: CASGSGPSGSDEQFF
cdr3_nt: TGTGCTAGTGGTTCGGGGCCCAGCGGGAGTGATGAGCAGTTCTTC

v_call: TRBV5-4
j_call: TRBJ2-5
d_call: .
clone_size: .
cdr3_aa: CASNLDSGGETQYF
cdr3_nt: TGTGCCAGCAATCTGGATTCTGGAGGAGAGACCCAGTACTTC

v_call: TRBV7-9
j_call: TRBJ2-5
d_call: TRBD1
clone_size: .
cdr3_aa: CASFSGQGASETQYF
cdr3_nt: TGTGCCAGCTTCTCGGGACAGGGGGCTTCAGAGACCCAGTACTTC

v_call: TRBV9
j_call: TRBJ1-3
d_call: .
clone_size: .
cdr3_aa: CASSAEVGLSGNTIYF
cdr3_nt: TGTGCCAGCAGCGCAGAAGTGGGGCTCTCTGGAAACACCATATATTTT

v_call: TRBV9
j_call: TRBJ1-2
d_call: .
clone_size: once
cdr3_aa: CASSVDINYGYTF
cdr3_nt: TGTGCCAGCAGCGTGGACATCAACTATGGCTACACCTTC

v_call: TRBV23-1
j_call: TRBJ2-7
d_call: .
clone_size: .
cdr3_aa: CASSRHTTSYEQYF
cdr3_nt: TGCGCCAGCAGCCGACACACAACGTCCTACGAGCAGTACTTC

v_call: TRBV5-6
j_call: TRBJ2-1
d_call: TRBD2
clone_size: .
cdr3_aa: CASSYVWTSGTNNEQFF
cdr3_nt: TGTGCCAGCAGCTACGTTTGGACTAGCGGGACAAACAATGAGCAGTTCTTC

v_call: TRBV4-1
j_call: TRBJ2-1
d_call: TRBD2
clone_size: .
cdr3_aa: CASSQVGTIFHEQFF
cdr3_nt: TGCGCCAGCAGCCAAGTAGGGACTATTTTTCATGAGCAGTTCTTC